Below, one TCR beta chain is given with its context. This clone was counted a few times. Its antigen specificity is not known. Base-call qualities are not available, and no considerably larger clone is one nucleotide away. The immunoSEQ Assay, a bias-controlled multiplex PCR, was used to amplify TCRbeta CDR3 regions from genomic DNA. From the authors' description of their analysis: Within the assay, amplification of reference gene primers was used to estimate how many nucleated cells each sample contained. To quantify the absolute abundance of each unique TCRbeta CDR3 rearrangement, sequence reads were collapsed and filtered. For each sample, productive Simpson clonality was calculated as the square root of Simpson's diversity index across productive rearrangements. The table was pulled from immuneACCESS by TCRdb, which kept in-frame rearrangements only. Such tables lose some clones; where checked, under half of the loss comes from unresolved V genes, and the rest has no known cause. V and J calls and clone size follow that table, whereas D and trimming were derived from the DNA. For this sample there are 180,000 or so clones; around 80% appear just once. 6.5% to 8.5% of the sample goes to the ten largest clones.

In Seattle, one collaborating source enrolled patients while the infection was active and tracked those patients longitudinally over the course of disease. Each collaborating institution followed its own protocols to collect whole blood in K2EDTA tubes. For TCRbeta analysis, collaborators shipped samples in one of three forms: frozen whole blood, isolated PBMCs, or DNA extracted from either of those sample types. Clipping removes 1 base from V and 1 base from J, with 7 as the unmatched junction base count. Reading the germline V gene gives CDR1 MGHRA and CDR2 YSYEKL. Including cysteine and phenylalanine, the CDR3 has 16 amino acids. Kept here is only the CDR3 DNA, which spans 48 bases and is read in frame from base 1. The sample originates from a study of blood T cell repertoires in COVID-19 (dated by TCRdb to 2020 to 2022). Regarding the complete study: Collaborator samples came from the United States, Italy and Spain and covered acute and convalescent phases of COVID-19. The prospective study material was composed of cDNA or gDNA derived from T cells, B-cell-depleted T cells, or PBMCs. The dataset comprised deeply sampled blood TCRbeta repertoires from subjects exposed to, actively infected with, or recovered from COVID-19. The repertoires were made available in a free public database intended to serve as a resource for research on the immune response to SARS-CoV-2. The samples were drawn from two sources: the first 160 participants of the ongoing ImmuneRACE study, and 1,200 or so subjects contributed by 6 global collaborators. The sample metadata nearly always contained a de-identified subject ID, COVID-19 status, age in years and sex. Where available, HLA class I and class II types were taken from metadata supplied by the sample provider and were not determined by assay-based typing.

Results and caveats for the whole study, not just this receptor: How much clinical and demographic metadata was included differed by source and by participant, and the metadata was provided uncurated.

The chain is assembled from TRBV4-1 and TRBJ2-7, with TRBD2 matching 7 junction bases. The receptor's source is a woman between 40 and 55 years old with COVID-19, enrolled during active disease. Sequencing used peripheral blood. The sequenced DNA: TGCGCCAGCAGCCAAGGTGGGCTAGCGGAATCCTACGAGCAGTACTTC. This encodes CASSQGGLAESYEQYF.